A single sample is the source of the 12 T cell receptor beta chains below, sequenced in a study of monozygotic twins with inflammatory bowel disease (dated by TCRdb to between 2018 and 2021). Library generation was performed with 5' RACE. The sequencer was an Illumina HiSeq 2500. TCRdb reprocessed the reads into one record per CDR3 protein sequence, lacking DNA. This sample's table contains approximately 390,000 distinct CDR3 sequences. The top ten hold approximately 2.3% of the sample. The specimen was blood. The receptor set was obtained from a human donor with ulcerative colitis or Crohn's disease, or a healthy co-twin of an affected twin (not recorded which).

The chain joins TRBV5-1 to TRBJ2-1; TCRdb's D gene call, TRBD2, goes unchecked for lack of DNA. Germline V CDR1 and CDR2: SGHRS, YFSETQ. The CDR3 length is 19 residues. The chain's CDR3 is CASSYQTLATKLLYNEQFF.

V and J are TRBV4-3 and TRBJ1-2; TCRdb's assignment of TRBD1 cannot be checked, as there is no DNA. Germline V gene lookup returns CDR1 LGHNA and CDR2 YSLEER. The CDR3 has 14 residues. The CDR3 region is CASSPRQGGDGYTF.

The V call is TRBV14, the J call TRBJ2-2. Germline CDR1 and CDR2: SGHDN and FVKESK. This CDR3 comprises 16 residues. The CDR3 loop is CASSQRPGSWTGELFF.

The J gene is TRBJ2-1, the V gene TRBV6-5; TCRdb's D call of TRBD1 is untestable without DNA. The CDR3 loop spans 17 amino acids. The germline CDR1 and CDR2 sequences are MNHEY and SVGAGI. The CDR3 loop reads CASSYFSSGQLYNEQFF.

The chain uses TRBV27 and TRBJ1-1. CDR3 length: 14 amino acids. In germline, CDR1 is MNHEY, CDR2 SMNVEV (reference sequence). The CDR3 reads CASSLSDRNTEAFF.

The chain carries TRBV28 and TRBJ2-7; the TCRdb call, TRBD1, lacks DNA for checking. Germline CDR1 reads MDHEN; CDR2 reads SYDVKM. This CDR3 spans 14 amino acids. The CDR3 loop reads CASRRPGDLAEQYF.

V and J are TRBV4-3 and TRBJ2-1. CDR1 LGHNA and CDR2 YSLEER come from the germline V gene. The CDR3 consists of 16 residues. The CDR3 sequence is CASSQDRQLGYNEQFF.

The chain is built from TRBV29-1 and TRBJ1-2. CDR1 and CDR2 from the germline V gene are SQVTM and ANQGSEA. The CDR3 sequence is 13 residues long. The CDR3 here is CSVEEDGKYGYTF.

The V gene is TRBV5-8, the J gene TRBJ2-1; as DNA is missing, the TRBD2 call by TCRdb cannot be tested. The CDR3 extends over 16 amino acids. The germline V gene has CDR1 SGHTS and CDR2 YDEGEE. This CDR3 is CASSFRTGVIYNEQFF.

The CDR3 loop is CASSLSGGPLEQYF. This chain uses TRBV7-2 with TRBJ2-7; TCRdb's D gene call, TRBD2, goes unchecked for lack of DNA. CDR1 is SGHTA, CDR2 FQGNSA, per germline. The CDR3 runs 14 residues.

The gene calls are TRBV11-2 and TRBJ2-3; TCRdb indicates TRBD1, and absent DNA this call remains unverified. Germline V CDR1 and CDR2: SGHAT, FQNNGV. CDR3 length: 15 residues. The CDR3 spells CASSFGQLATDTQYF.

The rearrangement joins TRBV4-3 to TRBJ2-7; TCRdb reports TRBD2, a call that lacks DNA to check it against. This CDR3 region has 18 residues. CDR1 is LGHNA, CDR2 YSLEER, per germline. CDR3 amino acids: CASSQDRLWRDSSYEQYF.